This is a list of T cell receptor beta chains from one sample in a study of T cell responses to AZD1222 COVID-19 vaccine. Repertoires were generated with immunoSEQ multiplex PCR, while TCRdb's copy carries only in-frame clones and drops some. Among roughly 97,000 clones listed, approximately 89% were seen once. The input for sequencing was peripheral blood, taken on day 0 of AZD1222 vaccination. Every receptor here comes from an adult in good health. The CDR3 runs from the conserved cysteine through the conserved F or W. The D gene is left open where the match is weak. Some rows mark clone size as missing; the rest say once, few, many or name a class of expanded clone.

D | J | V | size | CDR3 | DNA
NA | TRBJ2-2 | TRBV7-3 | once | CASSSGAPGGELFF | TGTGCCAGCAGCTCCGGGGCACCGGGGGGGGAGCTGTTTTTT
NA | TRBJ1-3 | TRBV19 | NA | CASRQIRVGSGNTIYF | TGTGCCAGTAGGCAGATTCGTGTGGGCTCTGGAAACACCATATATTTT
NA | TRBJ1-1 | TRBV4-1 | NA | CASSQEGVGTEAFF | TGCGCCAGCAGCCAAGAGGGGGTGGGCACTGAAGCTTTCTTT
NA | TRBJ1-2 | TRBV27 | NA | CASSLAGSGGYTF | TGTGCCAGCAGTTTAGCAGGCTCGGGCGGCTACACCTTC
NA | TRBJ1-1 | TRBV25-1 | NA | CASSETPRSEAFF | TGTGCCAGCAGTGAAACCCCCAGGAGTGAAGCTTTCTTT
NA | TRBJ1-2 | TRBV7-9 | NA | CASRGSGPTERDYGYTF | TGTGCCAGCAGGGGGTCGGGGCCGACCGAGAGGGACTATGGCTACACCTTC
NA | TRBJ1-4 | TRBV27 | NA | CASSPRLATNEKLFF | TGTGCCAGCAGTCCCCGACTTGCAACTAATGAAAAACTGTTTTTT
TRBD2 | TRBJ2-7 | TRBV10-3 | NA | CAISESGGAFPYEQYF | TGTGCCATCAGTGAGTCCGGGGGGGCTTTTCCCTACGAGCAGTACTTC
NA | TRBJ2-5 | TRBV21-1 | NA | CASILGGGLQETQYF | TGTGCCAGCATCCTGGGGGGGGGACTACAAGAGACCCAGTACTTC
NA | TRBJ1-2 | TRBV7-3 | NA | CASSPTGGAGGYTF | TGTGCCAGCAGCCCGACCGGGGGGGCAGGGGGCTACACCTTC
TRBD1 | TRBJ2-7 | TRBV10-3 | NA | CAISRDRATYEQYF | TGTGCCATCAGCCGGGACAGGGCGACCTACGAGCAGTACTTC
NA | TRBJ2-7 | TRBV29-1 | once | CSGMTSGSAYEQYF | TGCAGCGGGATGACTAGTGGGTCAGCCTACGAGCAGTACTTC
NA | TRBJ2-7 | TRBV4-1 | NA | CASSQVLDRSYEQYF | TGCGCCAGCAGCCAAGTACTGGACCGATCCTACGAGCAGTACTTC
NA | TRBJ1-1 | TRBV19 | NA | CASSWDQYTEAFF | TGTGCCAGTAGTTGGGACCAATACACTGAAGCTTTCTTT
NA | TRBJ2-2 | TRBV11-2 | NA | CATRETSGLKANTGELFF | TGTGCCACCAGAGAGACTAGTGGGTTAAAAGCGAACACCGGGGAGCTGTTTTTT
NA | TRBJ1-2 | TRBV10-3 | NA | CAISEDLGSRGYTF | TGTGCCATCAGTGAGGACCTGGGCAGTAGAGGCTACACCTTC
NA | TRBJ1-2 | TRBV7-9 | NA | CASSSGQLGYTF | TGTGCCAGCAGCTCCGGACAGCTCGGCTACACCTTC
NA | TRBJ2-3 | TRBV5-1 | NA | CASSLVRTDTQYF | TGCGCCAGCAGCTTAGTGAGGACAGATACGCAGTATTTT
TRBD2 | TRBJ2-3 | TRBV11-2 | few | CASSLGLARDTQYF | TGTGCCAGCAGCTTAGGACTAGCCCGCGATACGCAGTATTTT
NA | TRBJ2-5 | TRBV19 | NA | CASSTAGRLQETQYF | TGTGCCAGTAGTACCGCGGGGCGCCTCCAAGAGACCCAGTACTTC
TRBD1 | TRBJ2-7 | TRBV27 | NA | CASSLRWQGALSEQYF | TGTGCCAGCAGTTTAAGGTGGCAGGGGGCTTTGAGCGAGCAGTACTTC
NA | TRBJ2-7 | TRBV4-1 | NA | CASSQAFGPDSLYEQYF | TGCGCCAGCAGCCAAGCTTTCGGCCCAGACTCTCTCTACGAGCAGTACTTC
NA | TRBJ2-7 | TRBV19 | NA | CASRLGHFPAYEQYF | TGTGCCAGTAGGCTGGGACATTTTCCCGCCTACGAGCAGTACTTC
NA | TRBJ1-1 | TRBV24-1 | once | CATSDKRGDKAFF | TGTGCCACCAGTGATAAACGGGGGGACAAAGCTTTCTTT
NA | TRBJ1-6 | TRBV27 | NA | CASSTIPPGDSPLHF | TGTGCCAGCAGTACAATACCCCCGGGGGATTCACCCCTCCACTTT
TRBD1 | TRBJ2-7 | TRBV5-8 | NA | CASSFDRGREQYF | TGTGCCAGCAGCTTCGACAGGGGGCGCGAGCAGTACTTC
TRBD1 | TRBJ2-2 | TRBV9 | NA | CASSPGTGKDTGELFF | TGTGCCAGCAGCCCCGGGACAGGGAAGGACACCGGGGAGCTGTTTTTT
NA | TRBJ1-1 | TRBV10-1 | NA | CASSEGAGWNTEAFF | TGCGCCAGCAGTGAGGGGGCAGGGTGGAACACTGAAGCTTTCTTT
NA | TRBJ1-2 | TRBV29-1 | NA | CSVGQVGYGYTF | TGCAGCGTTGGACAGGTTGGCTATGGCTACACCTTC
NA | TRBJ1-3 | TRBV27 | NA | CASSSMAGNTIYF | TGTGCCAGCAGCTCCATGGCTGGAAACACCATATATTTT
NA | TRBJ2-1 | TRBV7-6 | NA | CASSLGLNEQFF | TGTGCCAGCAGCTTAGGGCTCAATGAGCAGTTCTTC
NA | TRBJ1-2 | TRBV7-2 | NA | CASSRMRDPTF | TGTGCCAGCAGCCGCATGAGGGACCCAACCTTC
NA | TRBJ1-2 | TRBV7-2 | NA | CASSNGQPNYGYTF | TGTGCCAGCAGCAACGGACAGCCGAACTATGGCTACACCTTC
NA | TRBJ1-2 | TRBV9 | NA | CASSAHLGTPPRWDPSYGYTF | TGTGCCAGCAGCGCCCACCTAGGGACCCCCCCGCGCTGGGATCCCTCCTATGGCTACACCTTC
NA | TRBJ1-5 | TRBV27 | NA | CASSVDRSSNQPQHF | TGTGCCAGCAGTGTAGACAGGAGTAGCAATCAGCCCCAGCATTTT
NA | TRBJ1-2 | TRBV27 | NA | CASSPRDTDYGYTF | TGTGCCAGCAGTCCACGGGACACCGACTATGGCTACACCTTC
NA | TRBJ2-5 | TRBV1 | NA | CTSSLLWGLRETQYF | TGCACCAGCAGCCTGTTGTGGGGGCTTCGGGAGACCCAGTACTTC
NA | TRBJ2-3 | TRBV7-3 | NA | CASSSPDQSTDTQYF | TGTGCCAGCAGCTCACCGGACCAGAGCACAGATACGCAGTATTTT
TRBD1 | TRBJ2-7 | TRBV6-2/TRBV6-3 | NA | CASSYGTGIYEQYF | TGTGCCAGCAGTTACGGGACAGGGATCTACGAGCAGTACTTC
TRBD2 | TRBJ2-3 | TRBV6-4 | NA | CASSENAGGSTDTQYF | TGTGCCAGCAGTGAAAATGCGGGGGGGAGCACAGATACGCAGTATTTT
TRBD2 | TRBJ2-5 | TRBV19 | NA | CASSIGGETQYF | TGTGCCAGTAGTATCGGGGGGGAGACCCAGTACTTC
TRBD1 | TRBJ1-1 | TRBV7-6 | NA | CASSRDRDGVTEAFF | TGTGCCAGCAGCCGGGACAGGGATGGGGTCACTGAAGCTTTCTTT
NA | TRBJ1-5 | TRBV13 | few | CAPSGVLIHQPQHF | TGTGCCCCCTCCGGGGTACTGATCCATCAGCCCCAGCATTTT
NA | TRBJ2-3 | TRBV7-3 | few | CASSPRTSGGADTQYF | TGTGCCAGCAGCCCTCGGACTAGTGGGGGGGCTGATACGCAGTATTTT